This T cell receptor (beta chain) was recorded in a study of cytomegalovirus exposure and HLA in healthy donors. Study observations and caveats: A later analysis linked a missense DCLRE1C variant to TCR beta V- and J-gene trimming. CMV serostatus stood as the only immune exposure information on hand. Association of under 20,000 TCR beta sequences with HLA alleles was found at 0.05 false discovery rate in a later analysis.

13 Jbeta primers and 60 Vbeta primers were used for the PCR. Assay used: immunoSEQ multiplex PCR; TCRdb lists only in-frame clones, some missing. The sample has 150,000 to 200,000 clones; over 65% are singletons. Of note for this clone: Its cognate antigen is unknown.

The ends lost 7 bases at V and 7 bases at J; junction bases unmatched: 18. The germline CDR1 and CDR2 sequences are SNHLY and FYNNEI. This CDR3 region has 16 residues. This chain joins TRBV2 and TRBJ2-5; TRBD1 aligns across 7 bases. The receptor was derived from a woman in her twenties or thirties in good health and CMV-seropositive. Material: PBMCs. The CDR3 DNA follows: TGTGCCAGCACTGATTGGCTCCGGGACAGTCCGGGGACCCAGTACTTC. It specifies CASTDWLRDSPGTQYF.